A single sample gave rise to the 18 T cell receptor beta chains below, sequenced in a study of T-cell reconstitution after alpha-beta-depleted transplantation in children. Preparing the TCRbeta library involved the use of unique molecular identifiers. Each CDR3 protein is one row after TCRdb ran MiXCR on the PCR reads. The sample lists about a million distinct CDR3 sequences; about 26% were seen once. The sequencing used PBMCs, mostly from graft donor cells, collected 360 days after TCRalphabeta/CD19-depleted stem cell transplant. These receptors were collected from a boy less than two years old who had a stem cell transplant for SCID, so the T cells may come from the graft donor.

The J gene is TRBJ2-7, the V gene TRBV7-8, with a tentative D call TRBD2 (5 bases). The CDR3 loop spans 12 amino acids. Germline CDR1 SGHVS, CDR2 FQNEAQ. V was clipped by 1 base and J by 6 bases, with 7 bases between them. The CDR3 DNA sequence: TGTGCCAGCAGCTTAGTAGCGTCCGAGCAGTACTTC. Amino acids: CASSLVASEQYF.

Only a few counts were recorded for this clonotype. V usage is TRBV2 and J usage is TRBJ2-1; possibly TRBD2 for D (6 bases). Germline-derived CDR1 and CDR2 are SNHLY and FYNNEI. This CDR3 has 12 amino acids. Trimming took off 2 bases at V and 16 bases at J, with 15 bases between the two ends. CDR3: CASSERLDRRFF. CDR3 in DNA: TGTGCCAGCAGTGAACGACTAGATCGGCGCTTCTTC.

This clonotype was seen a few times. The chain is built from TRBV27 and TRBJ1-5; D ambiguous. Germline-derived CDR1 and CDR2 are MNHEY and SMNVEV (reference sequence). The germline V and J ends were trimmed by 6 bases and 5 bases, with 17 bases remaining between them. The CDR3 has 15 amino acids. CDR3 nucleotide sequence: TGTGCCAGCAGGCCCCACGGACCTTTGTATCAGCCCCAGCATTTT. It yields the protein CASRPHGPLYQPQHF.

The chain uses TRBV7-9 and TRBJ2-3; possibly TRBD1 or TRBD2 for D (6 bases each). Deletions cut 5 bases from V and 2 bases from J, with 17 bases between. The V gene's germline CDR1 is SEHNR and CDR2 FQNEAQ (reference sequence). The CDR3 is made up of 16 amino acids. The CDR3 region has the DNA TGTGCCAGCAGCCTCGGACGGGGGCCTCTCACAGATACGCAGTATTTT. Amino acids: CASSLGRGPLTDTQYF.

In its sample, this clonotype was seen a few times. The V gene is TRBV20-1, the J gene TRBJ2-1; D may be TRBD2 (6 bases). Germline V gene sequence: CDR1 DFQATT, CDR2 SNEGSKA (reference sequence). The CDR3 consists of 15 residues. Trimming left V 5 bases short and J 0 bases short, with 14 bases between. The CDR3 sequence is CSAPSDTSSYNEQFF. The CDR3 region has the DNA TGCAGTGCTCCTAGCGATACGAGCTCCTACAATGAGCAGTTCTTC.

With regard to this clonotype: A clone one base away is much larger, so this may be a read error. V gene TRBV5-1 combines with J gene TRBJ2-5; unclear D gene. The CDR3 runs 14 residues. Germline lookup yields CDR1 SGHRS and CDR2 YFSETQ. V lost 0 bases, J lost 1 base, and 7 bases lay in between. In DNA, the CDR3 is TGCGCCAGCAGCTTGGGCTTTGTCCAAGAGACCCAGTACTTC. Protein: CASSLGFVQETQYF.

V gene TRBV12-3 or TRBV12-4 combines with J gene TRBJ2-1; tentatively, D is TRBD2 (6 bases). The CDR3 consists of 15 residues. Trimming cost V 5 bases and J 1 base, with 12 bases left between them. CDR3 coding DNA: TGTGCCAGCAGTACGGCGGGGCCTTCCTACAATGAGCAGTTCTTC. Its protein is CASSTAGPSYNEQFF.

This chain links TRBV4-2 with TRBJ1-1, with 7 bases aligning to TRBD1. V lost 7 bases and J lost 1; bases outside the gene matches: 6. Germline lookup yields CDR1 LGHNA and CDR2 YNFKEQ. The CDR3 contains 14 residues. This CDR3 reads CASTETGENTEAFF. For the CDR3, the DNA is TGTGCCAGCACCGAAACAGGGGAGAACACTGAAGCTTTCTTT.

CDR3 nucleotide sequence: TGTGCCAGCACCTTTGGAGGGGATACGCAGTATTTT. Translating gives CASTFGGDTQYF. The rearrangement joins TRBV5-5 to TRBJ2-3; D is perhaps TRBD2 (6 bases). In germline, CDR1 is SGHKS, CDR2 YYEKEE (reference sequence). This CDR3 has 12 residues. Between the trimmed V and J ends, which lost 6 bases and 6 bases, there was a span of 11 bases.

The J gene is TRBJ1-1, the V gene TRBV20-1; TRBD1 aligns across 7 bases. The germline V gene encodes CDR1 DFQATT and CDR2 SNEGSKA (reference sequence). Trimming cost V 3 bases and J 14 bases; bases outside gene matches: 9. The CDR3 covers 11 residues. CDR3 nucleotide sequence: TGCAGTGCTAGCTTTGGACAGGTCCAGTTCTTT. Residues: CSASFGQVQFF.

The rearrangement links TRBV10-3 to TRBJ2-7, with TRBD2 matching 7 bases. V lost 9 bases, J lost 0 bases, and 2 bases stayed unmatched. This CDR3 has 12 residues. Looked up from germline, CDR1 is ENHRY and CDR2 is SYGVKD. This CDR3 is CAMGRDSYEQYF. CDR3 nucleotides: TGTGCCATGGGGAGGGACTCCTACGAGCAGTACTTC.

This clonotype was counted ten times or more. The V call is TRBV18, the J call TRBJ2-7; the D gene is possibly TRBD2 (6 bases). V was cut by 5 bases and J by 6 bases, with 14 bases left in between. Per the germline V gene, CDR1 is KGHSH and CDR2 is LQKENI. The CDR3 has 13 residues. CDR3 amino acids: CASSSGTHLEQYF. CDR3 DNA sequence: TGTGCCAGCTCATCCGGGACTCATCTCGAGCAGTACTTC.

This sequence joins TRBV5-1 and TRBJ2-5, with 7 bases lining up with TRBD2. V was pared by 0 bases and J by 2 bases, with 4 bases of the junction left unmatched. This CDR3 region has 15 residues. Germline-derived CDR1 and CDR2 are SGHRS and YFSETQ. The DNA for the CDR3 is TGCGCCAGCAGCTTGGTCCCCGGGGGGCAAGAGACCCAGTACTTC. It encodes CASSLVPGGQETQYF.

This clonotype was seen more than once but under ten times. DNA for the CDR3: TGTGCCAGCAGCCGGGATCTGAACACTGAAGCTTTCTTT. Translating gives CASSRDLNTEAFF. The genes are TRBV14 and TRBJ1-1; D remains unclear. The germline V gene has CDR1 SGHDN and CDR2 FVKESK. The germline V and J ends were trimmed by 4 bases and 0 bases, with 6 bases remaining between them. This CDR3 contains 13 residues.

The chain recombines TRBV11-2 with TRBJ2-3; 9 positions agree with TRBD2. The CDR3 is 16 residues long. CDR1 is SGHAT, CDR2 FQNNGV, per germline. V dropped 1 base and J dropped 5; count of bases not matched to a gene: 7. In nucleotides, the CDR3 is TGTGCCAGCAGCTTAGGGGCGGGGGGGCGTCAAGATACGCAGTATTTT. Protein: CASSLGAGGRQDTQYF.

There are a few counts of this clonotype. The rearrangement joins TRBV29-1 to TRBJ2-3; D remains ambiguous. The CDR3 runs to 14 residues. The V end lost 6 bases, the J end lost 2 bases, and 15 bases lay between the germline ends. The germline V gene has CDR1 SQVTM and CDR2 ANQGSEA. In DNA, the CDR3 is TGCAGCGTACGTCGGACCGGATTCACAGATACGCAGTATTTT. This translates into CSVRRTGFTDTQYF.

The V gene is TRBV29-1, the J gene TRBJ2-3; D uncertain. The CDR3 contains 15 residues. Trimming took 4 bases from V and 0 from J, leaving 14 bases between them. From germline, CDR1 is SQVTM and CDR2 ANQGSEA. The CDR3 DNA is TGCAGCGTTGTAGGGCTCGGTCCCAGCACAGATACGCAGTATTTT. Protein product: CSVVGLGPSTDTQYF.

The gene calls are TRBV20-1 and TRBJ2-7; D is possibly TRBD1 or TRBD2 (5 bases each). V was cut by 3 bases and J by 6 bases, with 6 bases left in between. In germline, CDR1 is DFQATT, CDR2 SNEGSKA (reference sequence). CDR3 length equals 10 residues. In DNA form, the CDR3 reads TGCAGTGCTAGGGGGGTCGAGCAGTACTTC. It is translated as CSARGVEQYF.